Described below is a single T cell receptor beta chain sequence and its context. This entry belongs to a study of cytomegalovirus exposure and HLA in healthy donors. Primers: 60 Vbeta forward and 13 Jbeta reverse. Profiling relied on immunoSEQ multiplex PCR, and the TCRdb table lists in-frame clones only, not all of them. Of more than 150,000 clones listed, around 78% were seen once; the top ten hold about 3.1%. V was shortened by 0 bases and J by 6 bases, with 3 bases between the two germline ends. Germline values: CDR1 SGHDN, CDR2 FVKESK. The CDR3 contains 12 residues. The chain employs TRBV14 and TRBJ2-1, with D uncertain. Sequenced sample: PBMCs. The receptor was derived from a woman in her forties or fifties in good health and CMV-seropositive. The CDR3 spells CASSQDLNEQFF. In DNA form, the CDR3 reads TGTGCCAGCAGCCAAGACCTCAATGAGCAGTTCTTC. Combining the CDR3 with reference TRBV14 and TRBJ2-1 gives the whole variable domain EAGVTQFPSHSVIEKGQTVTLRCDPISGHDNLYWYRRVMGKEIKFLLHFVKESKQDESGMPNNRFLAERTGGTYSTLKVQPAELEDSGVYFCASSQDLNEQFFGPGTRLTVL.